This TCR beta chain was profiled in a study of CD8+CD57+ T cells in acquired aplastic anemia. Study in general: As sequenced from healthy donors, CD4+ cells averaged about 10 million reads.

Study-wide results and caveats: No significant patient-versus-control difference appeared in CD8+ Simpson's diversity. Fewer than 35 CD8+ CDR3 sequences occurred in both the patients and the controls.

This CDR3 contains 11 residues. Per the germline V gene, CDR1 is SGDLS and CDR2 is YYNGEE. Deletions cut 4 bases from V and 7 bases from J, with 6 bases between. As regards this clonotype: The antigen is unknown.

Genomic DNA, serving as template, underwent TCR beta VDJ and CDR3 profiling. TCRdb processed the reads anew with MiXCR; each CDR3 protein has one entry. The repertoire holds over 35,000 distinct CDR3 sequences, about 70% seen once, with 20% to 25% in the top ten. Sequencing was done on a sample of sorted CD4+, CD8+, or CD8+CD57+ T cells (not recorded which) from PBMCs. The chain carries TRBV9 and TRBJ1-3, with unresolved D. The TCR originated in a human donor in good health, serving as a control. The CDR3 region is CASSPRNTIYF. Written as DNA, the CDR3 is TGTGCCAGCAGCCCAAGGAACACCATATATTTT.